This T cell receptor beta chain is drawn from a study of identical twins. Each CDR3 protein gets one entry after TCRdb re-called the 5' RACE reads with MiXCR. The table includes some 790,000 distinct CDR3 sequences, about 20% detected once. This clonotype has a count of ten or more. CDR3 size: 14 residues. Trimming took 5 bases from V and 6 from J, leaving 16 bases between them. This same sample was also part of a study on T cells expressing NK-cell markers.

Sequencing was performed on PBMCs. The V gene is TRBV12-3 or TRBV12-4, the J gene TRBJ1-2; the D is unclear. The source is a woman aged 18-29 years in good health. The CDR3 protein is CASSPPLKGHGYTF. CDR3 DNA sequence: TGTGCCAGCAGTCCGCCACTAAAGGGTCATGGCTACACCTTC.